This T cell receptor (beta chain) is drawn from a study of sequential checkpoint blockade in melanoma. Study-level information: Randomization was 1:1 between first-line nivolumab→ipilimumab and ipilimumab→nivolumab. After both sequences, patients received maintenance nivolumab.

Germline CDR1 and CDR2: SGHDT and YYEEEE. CDR3 length equals 15 residues. V was shortened by 0 bases and J by 4 bases, with 13 bases between the two germline ends. As to treatment: randomized to nivolumab then ipilimumab (arm A) or the reverse (arm B). Patients had received no earlier DNA-damaging chemotherapy. Live CD3+CD8+ CD19− CD56− cells were sorted from PBMCs. Generated by immunoSEQ multiplex PCR, the TCRdb table keeps only in-frame clones and is missing some. The sample has 4,000 or so clones, approximately 44% seen once; the top ten hold less than 45%. The chain is built from TRBV5-6 and TRBJ1-2, with no clear D. Sample: CD8+ T cells sorted from blood (inferred from file names), taken from a patient given nivolumab and ipilimumab in sequence. This clonotype was sampled from a human donor with melanoma. For the CDR3, the DNA is TGTGCCAGCAGCTTGGGGAGGGCCTCCCCCTATGGCTACACCTTC. Amino acid sequence: CASSLGRASPYGYTF.